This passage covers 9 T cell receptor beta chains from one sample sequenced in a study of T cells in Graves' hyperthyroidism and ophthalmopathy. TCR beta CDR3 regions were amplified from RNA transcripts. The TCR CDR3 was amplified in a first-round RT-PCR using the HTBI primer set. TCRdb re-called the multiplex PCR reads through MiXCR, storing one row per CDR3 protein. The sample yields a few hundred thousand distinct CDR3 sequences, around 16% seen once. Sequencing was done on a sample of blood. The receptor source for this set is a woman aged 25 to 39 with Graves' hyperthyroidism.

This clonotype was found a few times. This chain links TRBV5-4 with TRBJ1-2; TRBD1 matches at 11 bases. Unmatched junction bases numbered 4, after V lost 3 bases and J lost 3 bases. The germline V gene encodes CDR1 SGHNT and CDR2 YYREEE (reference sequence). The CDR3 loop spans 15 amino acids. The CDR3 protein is CASSSGTGGHYGYTF. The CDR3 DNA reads TGTGCCAGCAGCTCTGGGACAGGGGGTCACTATGGCTACACCTTC.

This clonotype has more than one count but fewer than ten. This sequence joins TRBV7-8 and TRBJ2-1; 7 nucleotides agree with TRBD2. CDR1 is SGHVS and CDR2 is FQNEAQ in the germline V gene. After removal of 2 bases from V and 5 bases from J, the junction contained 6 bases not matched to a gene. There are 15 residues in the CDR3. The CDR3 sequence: CASSLTGGRNNEQFF. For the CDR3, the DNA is TGTGCCAGCAGCTTAACTGGCGGGAGAAACAATGAGCAGTTCTTC. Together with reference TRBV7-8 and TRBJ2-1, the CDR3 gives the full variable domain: GAGVSQSPRYKVAKRGQDVALRCDPISGHVSLFWYQQALGQGPEFLTYFQNEAQLDKSGLPSDRFFAERPEGSVSTLKIQRTQQEDSAVYLCASSLTGGRNNEQFFGPGTRLTVL.

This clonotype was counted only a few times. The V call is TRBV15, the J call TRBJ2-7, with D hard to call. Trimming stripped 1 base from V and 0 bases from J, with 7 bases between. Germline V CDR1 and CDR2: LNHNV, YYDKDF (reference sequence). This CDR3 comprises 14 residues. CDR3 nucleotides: TGTGCCACCAGCAGAGCTAGGAGCTCCTACGAGCAGTACTTC. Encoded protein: CATSRARSSYEQYF.

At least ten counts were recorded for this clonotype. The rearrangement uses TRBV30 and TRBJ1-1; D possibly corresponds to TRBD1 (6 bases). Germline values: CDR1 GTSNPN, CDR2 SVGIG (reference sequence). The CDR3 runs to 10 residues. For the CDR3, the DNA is TGTGCGGTTACAGGGACTGAAGCTTTCTTT. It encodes CAVTGTEAFF.

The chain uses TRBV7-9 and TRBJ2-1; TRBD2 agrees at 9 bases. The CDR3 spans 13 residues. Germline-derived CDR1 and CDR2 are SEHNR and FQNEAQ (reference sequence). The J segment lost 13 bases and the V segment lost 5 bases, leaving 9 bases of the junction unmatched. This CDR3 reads CASSPRAGGPQFF. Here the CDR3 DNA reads TGTGCCAGCAGCCCTCGCGCGGGAGGGCCTCAGTTCTTC.

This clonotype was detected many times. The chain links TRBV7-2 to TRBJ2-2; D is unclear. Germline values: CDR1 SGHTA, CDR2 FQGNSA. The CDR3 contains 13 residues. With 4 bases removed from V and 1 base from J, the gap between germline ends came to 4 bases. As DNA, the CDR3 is TGTGCCAGCAGCTCCTGGAACACCGGGGAGCTGTTTTTT. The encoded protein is CASSSWNTGELFF.

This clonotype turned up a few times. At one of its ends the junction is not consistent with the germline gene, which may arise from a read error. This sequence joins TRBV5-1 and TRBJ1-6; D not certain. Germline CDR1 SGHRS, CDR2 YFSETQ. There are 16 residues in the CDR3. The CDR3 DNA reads TGCGCCAGCATCTTGTCCTCGAGCTCCTATAATTCACCCCTCCACTTT. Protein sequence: CASILSSSSYNSPLHF.

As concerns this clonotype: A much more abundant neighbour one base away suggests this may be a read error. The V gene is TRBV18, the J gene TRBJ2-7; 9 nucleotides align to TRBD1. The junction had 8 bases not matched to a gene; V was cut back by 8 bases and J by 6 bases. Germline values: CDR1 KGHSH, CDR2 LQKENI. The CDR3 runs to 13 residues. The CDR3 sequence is CASIPGQGSEQYF. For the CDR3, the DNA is TGTGCCAGCATCCCGGGACAGGGCTCCGAGCAGTACTTC.

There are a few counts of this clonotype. CDR3 nucleotides: TGTGCCAGCAGCTTATCCCTAGGGATAAGTTACGAGCAGTACTTC. Translating gives CASSLSLGISYEQYF. The gene calls are TRBV7-9 and TRBJ2-7; D uncertain. Trimming took 2 bases from V and 4 from J, leaving 15 bases between them. There are 15 residues in the CDR3. Germline CDR1 and CDR2: SEHNR and FQNEAQ (reference sequence).